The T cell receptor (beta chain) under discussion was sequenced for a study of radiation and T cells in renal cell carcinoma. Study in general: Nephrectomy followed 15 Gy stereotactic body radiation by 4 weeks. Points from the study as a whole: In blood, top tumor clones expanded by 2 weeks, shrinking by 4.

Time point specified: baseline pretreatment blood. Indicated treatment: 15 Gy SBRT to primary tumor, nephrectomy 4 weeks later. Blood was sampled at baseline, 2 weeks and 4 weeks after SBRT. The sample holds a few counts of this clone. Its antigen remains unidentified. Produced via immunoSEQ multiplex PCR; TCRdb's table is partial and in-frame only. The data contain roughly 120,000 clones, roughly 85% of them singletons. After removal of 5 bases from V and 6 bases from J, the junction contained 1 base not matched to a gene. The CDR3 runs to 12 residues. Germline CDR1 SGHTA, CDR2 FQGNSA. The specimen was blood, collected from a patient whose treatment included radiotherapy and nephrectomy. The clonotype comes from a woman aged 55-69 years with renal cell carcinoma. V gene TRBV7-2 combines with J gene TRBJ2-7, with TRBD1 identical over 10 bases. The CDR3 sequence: CASSRDRGEQYF. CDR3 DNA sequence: TGTGCCAGCAGCCGGGACAGGGGCGAGCAGTACTTC.